This T cell receptor (beta chain) was identified in a study of T cells in localized non-small cell lung cancer (dated by TCRdb to the early 2020s). For the study in its entirety: The study analyzed T cell repertoires of about 230 early-stage NSCLC patients, comparing tumors and uninvolved tumor-adjacent lungs. The cohort comprised approximately 240 treatment-naïve NSCLC patients with resected, localized lung tumors. Of the NSCLC patients, around 130 were male and around 99 were female, and the mean age was around 66 years.

At diagnosis, peripheral blood, uninvolved tumor-adjacent lung and tumor were collected and stored as a combination of fresh-frozen and FFPE material. For TCR repertoire profiling, the blood samples were analyzed as peripheral blood mononuclear cells. Regarding this clone: The clone's antigen remains unknown. No per-base quality is available; no much larger clone lies one base away.

TCR beta CDR3 regions were sequenced from DNA using the immunoSEQ Assay. The paper's processing steps were these. To compute T cell density, TCR beta template counts were normalized to usable DNA, which was estimated by amplifying housekeeping genes. Using the preseqR package, richness was estimated by extrapolating to 120,000 templates for tissue samples and 400,000 templates for PBMC samples. Clonality was taken to be one minus Pielou's evenness. Tissue-enriched TCRs were identified through differential abundance testing performed on productive amino-acid clonotypes, with a minimum total count of 5 and an alpha of 0.1. The Jaccard Index and the Morisita Overlap Index were used to quantify repertoire overlap between compartments. TCR beta CDR3s were clustered by GLIPH together with public tetramer-defined viral CDR3s, and at least three viral sequences plus V-gene enrichment were required for viral motifs. TCRdb limited this immuneACCESS table to in-frame rearrangements with V and J called. A share of clones is missing; checked studies link under half to unresolved V genes, and the rest is unexplained. V and J calls and clone size come straight from that table; D and trimming were deduced from the DNA. Present in this sample are around 91,000 clones, roughly 87% of which were seen just once. The biggest ten clones account for 15% of the sample.

What the study reported, not specific to this receptor: Of the top 100 tumor clones, a median of about 53 were detected in paired uninvolved adjacent lung; under 30 were also among that lung's top 100. Because multi-region tumor sequencing was not done, intratumor heterogeneity could not be ruled out. Because of the exploratory design, TCR variables were selected using unadjusted p-values without false-discovery rate correction. Uninvolved tumor-adjacent lung showed the highest T cell clonality, higher than tumor, which suggests more focused antigenic responses in the adjacent lung. Higher T cell density in blood was associated with longer overall survival, whereas higher clonality in adjacent lung was associated with shorter survival.

The specimen comprised peripheral blood, sampled before any cancer treatment. The receptor was isolated from a man between 40 and 70 years old with stage I squamous cell lung carcinoma.

The DNA reads TGTGCCAGTAGGCCGGGGTCGGGTGGGGCCAACGTCCTGACTTTC. Translated, this is CASRPGSGGANVLTF. The chain links TRBV19 with TRBJ2-6, with TRBD2 perhaps the D gene, on 5 matching bases. V is cut by 6 bases and J by 3 bases, and the space between the germline ends is 12 bases. CDR1 and CDR2 (LNHDA, SQIVND) derive from the germline V gene (reference sequence). The CDR3 measures 15 amino acids from cysteine to phenylalanine. Only the CDR3 portion is preserved as DNA: 45 bases, with reading frame beginning at the first base.